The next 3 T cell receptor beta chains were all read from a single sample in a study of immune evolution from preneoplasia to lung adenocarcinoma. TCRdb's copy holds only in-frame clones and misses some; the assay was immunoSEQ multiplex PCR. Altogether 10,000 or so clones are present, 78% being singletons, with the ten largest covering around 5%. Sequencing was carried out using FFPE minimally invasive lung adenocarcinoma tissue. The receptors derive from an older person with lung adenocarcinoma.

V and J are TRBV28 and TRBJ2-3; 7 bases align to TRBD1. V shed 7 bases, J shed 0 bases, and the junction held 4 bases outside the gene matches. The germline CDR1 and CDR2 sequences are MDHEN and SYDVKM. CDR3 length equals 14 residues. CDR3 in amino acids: CASTPGQSTDTQYF. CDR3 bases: TGTGCCAGCACACCGGGACAGAGCACAGATACGCAGTATTTT.

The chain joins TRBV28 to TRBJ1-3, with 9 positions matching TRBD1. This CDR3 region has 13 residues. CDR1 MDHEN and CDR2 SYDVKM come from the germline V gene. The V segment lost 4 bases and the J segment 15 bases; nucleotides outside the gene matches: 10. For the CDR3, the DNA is TGTGCCAGCAGTTCGGAGAGGGGACAGGGAGGATATTTT. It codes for CASSSERGQGGYF.

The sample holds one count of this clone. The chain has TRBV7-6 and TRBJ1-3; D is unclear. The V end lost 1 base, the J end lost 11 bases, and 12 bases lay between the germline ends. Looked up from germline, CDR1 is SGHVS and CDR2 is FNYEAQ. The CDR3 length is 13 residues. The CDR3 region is CASSLGSGRPIYF. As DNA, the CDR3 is TGTGCCAGCAGCTTAGGGTCGGGGAGGCCCATATATTTT.